This record looks at one TCR beta chain sequence and its context. Its antigen is unknown. The sample belongs to a study of T cell clonotyping in hematopoietic cell transplantation. General observations from the study: At the given depth, recipient repertoires were over 95% de novo clonotypes. Pathologically expanded recipient clonotypes increased progressively from day 30 to day 180 as diversity fell.

Germline loops: CDR1 SQVTM, CDR2 ANQGSEA. Trimming took off 4 bases at V and 4 bases at J, with 13 bases between the two ends. The CDR3 spans 13 residues. Assay used: immunoSEQ multiplex PCR; TCRdb lists only in-frame clones, some missing. The data show around 80,000 clones, with 96% seen just once and around 1.7% held by the top ten. Sample time point: recipient sample about 28 days before transplant, after cytoreduction. The sequencing here drew on peripheral blood mononuclear cells, taken before stem cell transplant. The clonotype comes from a woman aged 50 to 60 with acute myeloid leukemia. Some clones in this sample may be carry-over from other donors' samples. The chain is built from TRBV29-1 and TRBJ2-5; D unclear. This chain's CDR3 is CSVVVSVRETQYF. The CDR3 nucleotides are TGCAGCGTTGTCGTCAGTGTTAGAGAGACCCAGTACTTC.